Listed below are T cell receptor beta chains from one sample, sequenced in a study of shared clonotypes between healthy human individuals. Sequenced by immunoSEQ multiplex PCR; TCRdb stores in-frame clones only, minus some. The sample gives approximately 2.5 million clones, 90% to 95% of which show up once; over 0.12% is in the top ten. Sequenced: naive CD4+ T cells sorted from blood. These receptors all stem from a young man in good health. CDR3s include the opening cysteine and the closing phenylalanine or tryptophan. D genes are given only for firm matches. Clone size is given for some rows only: seen once, a few or many times, or a class if the clone is expanded.

>TRBV7-2|-|16|TRBJ1-1|-
CASSLEPGRGNTEAFF
TGTGCCAGCAGCTTAGAGCCAGGGCGGGGTAACACTGAAGCTTTCTTT
>TRBV10-3|-|14|TRBJ1-2|-
CAISEKGENYGYTF
TGTGCCATCAGTGAGAAGGGTGAAAACTATGGCTACACCTTC
>TRBV7-2|-|12|TRBJ2-7|-
CASSYFRNEQYF
TGTGCCAGCAGCTATTTTAGAAACGAGCAGTACTTC
>TRBV30|-|15|TRBJ1-5|-
CAWSRTDSMGQPQHF
TGTGCCTGGAGTAGAACGGACAGCATGGGGCAGCCCCAGCATTTT
>TRBV7-2|-|15|TRBJ2-7|TRBD2
CASSLGGSVSYEQYF
TGTGCCAGCAGCTTAGGCGGGAGTGTCTCCTACGAGCAGTACTTC
>TRBV10-3|once|14|TRBJ1-3|-
CASMPVSSGNTIYF
TGTGCCTCCATGCCCGTTTCCTCTGGAAACACCATATATTTT
>TRBV30|-|15|TRBJ1-6|TRBD1
CAWNSGTAGNSPLHF
TGTGCCTGGAATAGTGGGACAGCAGGCAATTCACCCCTCCACTTT
>TRBV6-1|-|13|TRBJ2-7|-
CASTTGKIYEQYF
TGTGCCAGCACTACCGGGAAGATCTACGAGCAGTACTTC
>TRBV7-2|-|16|TRBJ2-2|TRBD2
CASSPTASGGSRELFF
TGTGCCAGCAGCCCCACGGCTAGCGGGGGAAGCAGGGAGCTGTTTTTT
>TRBV12-1|-|19|TRBJ2-7|-
CASSFRPYRGHHPSYEQYF
TGTGCCAGCAGCTTCAGACCCTACCGTGGCCACCACCCATCCTACGAGCAGTACTTC
>TRBV2|-|12|TRBJ2-3|-
CASSVSPGTQYF
TGTGCCAGCAGTGTGTCCCCCGGTACGCAGTATTTT
>TRBV2|-|15|TRBJ2-1|TRBD1
CASQPADRLYNEQFF
TGTGCCAGCCAGCCCGCGGACAGGCTTTACAATGAGCAGTTCTTC
>TRBV6-6|-|14|TRBJ2-7|TRBD1
CASRPGTGGYEQYF
TGTGCCAGCCGTCCCGGGACAGGGGGCTACGAGCAGTACTTC
>TRBV19|-|15|TRBJ1-2|-
CASSIAYDRSYGYTF
TGTGCCAGTAGTATCGCATACGACAGGTCTTATGGCTACACCTTC
>TRBV6-5|-|14|TRBJ1-2|-
CASRPPGPIYGYTF
TGTGCCAGCAGACCTCCGGGACCGATCTATGGCTACACCTTC
>TRBV6-6|-|13|TRBJ2-2|-
CASALGVTGELFF
TGTGCCAGCGCGCTAGGGGTCACCGGGGAGCTGTTTTTT
>TRBV4-1|-|17|TRBJ1-5|TRBD1
CASSQDVITGGFQPQHF
TGCGCCAGCAGCCAAGATGTTATAACAGGGGGATTTCAGCCCCAGCATTTT
>TRBV5-1|-|14|TRBJ1-1|-
CASSLDGQGTEAFF
TGCGCCAGCAGCTTGGATGGGCAGGGGACTGAAGCTTTCTTT
>TRBV5-1|-|16|TRBJ1-1|TRBD1
CASSQDRGSLNTEAFF
TGCGCCAGCAGCCAGGACAGGGGTTCCCTGAACACTGAAGCTTTCTTT
>TRBV28|-|13|TRBJ2-7|-
CASSFPLSDEQYF
TGTGCCAGCAGTTTTCCCCTCTCGGACGAGCAGTACTTC
>TRBV6-5|-|14|TRBJ2-5|-
CASSYSQGRETQYF
TGTGCCAGCAGTTACTCGCAGGGGCGGGAGACCCAGTACTTC
>TRBV10-3|-|15|TRBJ2-3|-
CAISEGRGGRDTQYF
TGTGCCATCAGTGAGGGCAGGGGGGGTAGAGATACGCAGTATTTT
>TRBV14|-|17|TRBJ1-2|TRBD1
CASSHQFRQGHPGGYTF
TGTGCCAGCAGCCACCAATTCCGACAGGGGCATCCTGGTGGCTACACCTTC
>TRBV7-2|-|14|TRBJ2-1|TRBD1
CASSVGTEYNEQFF
TGTGCCAGCAGCGTCGGGACAGAGTACAATGAGCAGTTCTTC
>TRBV6-1|-|13|TRBJ1-4|-
CASIGQNDEKLFF
TGTGCCAGCATCGGACAAAACGATGAAAAACTGTTTTTT
>TRBV5-8|-|14|TRBJ2-7|TRBD1
CASSLRQGANEQYF
TGTGCCAGCAGCTTAAGACAGGGGGCGAACGAGCAGTACTTC
>TRBV2|-|16|TRBJ1-6|TRBD1
CASSEDRGQSNSPLHF
TGTGCCAGCAGTGAAGACAGGGGGCAGTCTAATTCACCCCTCCACTTT
>TRBV19|-|15|TRBJ2-2|-
CASSIMVQQTGELFF
TGTGCCAGTAGTATAATGGTACAGCAGACCGGGGAGCTGTTTTTT
>TRBV13|-|19|TRBJ2-7|-
CASSLASINPVAFADEQYF
TGTGCCAGCAGCTTAGCCTCGATCAACCCGGTCGCCTTCGCGGACGAGCAGTACTTC
>TRBV7-9|-|14|TRBJ2-1|-
CASSLTRDTDEQFF
TGTGCCAGCAGCCTCACCCGGGACACCGATGAGCAGTTCTTC
>TRBV4-3|-|15|TRBJ2-7|-
CASSQDRAGWPEQYF
TGCGCCAGCAGCCAAGATCGGGCGGGGTGGCCCGAGCAGTACTTC
>TRBV4-2|once|15|TRBJ2-7|TRBD1
CASSQDPRTGGGQYF
TGTGCCAGCAGCCAAGATCCCAGGACAGGGGGAGGCCAGTACTTC
>TRBV5-1|few|14|TRBJ1-4|-
CASGPGRLNEKLFF
TGCGCCAGCGGACCAGGGCGCCTTAATGAAAAACTGTTTTTT
>TRBV25-1|-|14|TRBJ1-3|-
CASSDVNIGNTIYF
TGTGCCAGCAGTGATGTCAACATTGGAAACACCATATATTTT
>TRBV2|once|12|TRBJ2-5|-
CASSGTLQTQYF
TGTGCCAGCAGCGGTACCTTGCAGACCCAGTACTTC
>TRBV18|-|13|TRBJ2-7|-
CASSQGSLYEQYF
TGTGCCAGCTCTCAAGGAAGCTTATACGAGCAGTACTTC
>TRBV11-2|-|15|TRBJ2-2|TRBD1
CASSRTGTNTGELFF
TGTGCCAGCAGCCGGACAGGCACGAACACCGGGGAGCTGTTTTTT
>TRBV5-8|-|16|TRBJ1-2|TRBD1
CASSSERQGAGYGYTF
TGTGCCAGCAGCTCAGAAAGACAGGGGGCTGGCTATGGCTACACCTTC
>TRBV5-6|-|16|TRBJ1-1|TRBD1
CASSLPGTDRTAEAFF
TGTGCCAGCAGCCTCCCCGGGACAGATCGAACGGCTGAAGCTTTCTTT
>TRBV18|-|17|TRBJ2-3|TRBD1
CASSPMGARGSADTQYF
TGTGCCAGCTCACCAATGGGGGCCAGGGGGTCAGCAGATACGCAGTATTTT
>TRBV6-5|-|14|TRBJ2-7|-
CASSYSGGRGEQYF
TGTGCCAGCAGTTACTCGGGGGGGCGCGGCGAGCAGTACTTC
>TRBV19|-|17|TRBJ1-4|-
CASSNGRGGPTNEKLFF
TGTGCCAGTAGTAATGGTCGAGGCGGCCCAACTAATGAAAAACTGTTTTTT
>TRBV5-1|-|14|TRBJ1-3|-
CASSLAGAGNTIYF
TGCGCCAGCAGCTTGGCGGGGGCGGGAAACACCATATATTTT
>TRBV30|few|12|TRBJ1-1|-
CAWNQGGTEAFF
TGTGCCTGGAACCAAGGGGGAACTGAAGCTTTCTTT
>TRBV15|-|16|TRBJ2-7|-
CATSRDTAGAPYEQYF
TGTGCCACCAGCAGAGATACGGCAGGCGCACCCTACGAGCAGTACTTC
>TRBV11-3|-|14|TRBJ2-3|-
CASSLDGSTDTQYF
TGTGCCAGCAGCCTTGACGGAAGCACAGATACGCAGTATTTT
>TRBV5-1|-|13|TRBJ1-1|-
CASSLDLNTEAFF
TGCGCCAGCAGCTTGGACCTGAACACTGAAGCTTTCTTT
>TRBV10-3|once|13|TRBJ1-5|-
CAIQGGDNQPQHF
TGTGCCATTCAGGGAGGGGACAATCAGCCCCAGCATTTT
>TRBV7-2|-|19|TRBJ2-6|TRBD1
CASSPRTGFGSSGANVLTF
TGTGCCAGCAGCCCCCGGACAGGGTTTGGAAGTTCTGGGGCCAACGTCCTGACTTTC
>TRBV27|once|18|TRBJ2-3|-
CASSFYFGTPSSTDTQYF
TGTGCCAGCAGTTTTTACTTCGGGACTCCCAGTAGCACAGATACGCAGTATTTT
>TRBV5-6|-|13|TRBJ2-5|TRBD1
CASSIDRVETQYF
TGTGCCAGCAGCATTGACAGGGTGGAGACCCAGTACTTC
>TRBV30|-|13|TRBJ1-2|-
CAWVRDPLRGYTF
TGTGCCTGGGTCAGGGACCCCTTGCGGGGCTACACCTTC
>TRBV5-1|few|14|TRBJ1-6|-
CASSLAGDNSPLHF
TGCGCCAGCAGCTTGGCCGGGGATAATTCACCCCTCCACTTT
>TRBV30|-|15|TRBJ2-7|TRBD2
CAWRGTSGSSYEQYF
TGTGCCTGGAGGGGGACTAGCGGGAGTTCCTACGAGCAGTACTTC
>TRBV10-3|-|15|TRBJ1-4|-
CAISEDGLRYEKLFF
TGTGCCATCAGTGAGGATGGGCTACGGTATGAAAAACTGTTTTTT
>TRBV5-4|-|13|TRBJ2-3|TRBD1
CASATGGTDTQYF
TGTGCCAGCGCGACAGGGGGCACAGATACGCAGTATTTT
>TRBV5-1|-|15|TRBJ2-7|-
CASSLGGPVSYEQYF
TGCGCCAGCAGCTTGGGGGGCCCCGTCTCCTACGAGCAGTACTTC
>TRBV2|once|14|TRBJ2-3|-
CASSGEYSTDTQYF
TGTGCCAGCAGTGGAGAATATAGCACAGATACGCAGTATTTT
>TRBV10-1|-|15|TRBJ1-2|-
CASSELPLFIYGYTF
TGCGCCAGCAGTGAGCTTCCCTTGTTTATCTATGGCTACACCTTC
>TRBV5-1|-|15|TRBJ2-6|TRBD1
CASSGQGAGANVLTF
TGCGCCAGCAGCGGACAGGGGGCTGGGGCCAACGTCCTGACTTTC